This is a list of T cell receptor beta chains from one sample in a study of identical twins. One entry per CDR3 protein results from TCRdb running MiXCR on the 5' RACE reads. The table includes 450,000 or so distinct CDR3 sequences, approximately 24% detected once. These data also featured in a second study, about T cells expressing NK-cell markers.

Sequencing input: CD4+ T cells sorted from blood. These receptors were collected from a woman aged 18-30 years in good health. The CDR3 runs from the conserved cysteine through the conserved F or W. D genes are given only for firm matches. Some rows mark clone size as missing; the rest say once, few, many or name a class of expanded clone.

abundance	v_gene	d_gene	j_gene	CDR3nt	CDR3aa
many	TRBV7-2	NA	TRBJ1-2	TGTGCCAGCAGCTTAGCCAGAACTAACTATGGCTACACCTTC	CASSLARTNYGYTF
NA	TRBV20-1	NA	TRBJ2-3	TGCAGTGCTACATTAACTTTCCCTAGCACAGATACGCAGTATTTT	CSATLTFPSTDTQYF
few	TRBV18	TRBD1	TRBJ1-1	TGTGCCAGCTCAGGGACTACAGGGGGCGGAGCTGAAGCTTTCTTT	CASSGTTGGGAEAFF
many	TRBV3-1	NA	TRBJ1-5	TGTGCCAGCAGCCAAGAACCGGGGGCGCAGCCCCAGCATTTT	CASSQEPGAQPQHF
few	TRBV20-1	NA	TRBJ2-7	TGCAGTGCTAGAGAAAGTGGGGGGGCCGGCGAGCAGTACTTC	CSARESGGAGEQYF
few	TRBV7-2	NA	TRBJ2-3	TGTGCCAGCAGCTCCAGGACGGAGGGGCACACAGATACGCAGTATTTT	CASSSRTEGHTDTQYF
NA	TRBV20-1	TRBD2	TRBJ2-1	TGCAGTGCTAGAGATAGTCTAGCGGGACTCCTGGGTGAGCAGTTCTTC	CSARDSLAGLLGEQFF
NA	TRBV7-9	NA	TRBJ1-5	TGTGCCAGCAGCTTAGCGAGCAGGGGCAATCAGCCCCAGCATTTT	CASSLASRGNQPQHF
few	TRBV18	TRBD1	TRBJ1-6	TGTGCCAGCTCACCACCGAGGTTGCAGGGGGAAAGTTCCTATAATTCACCCCTCCACTTT	CASSPPRLQGESSYNSPLHF
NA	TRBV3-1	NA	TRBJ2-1	TGTGCCAGCAGCCAAGGTTGGGGGGTTGAGCAGTTCTTC	CASSQGWGVEQFF
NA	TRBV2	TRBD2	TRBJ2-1	TGTGCCAGCAGTGGACTAGCGGGAGTAAATGAGCAGTTCTTC	CASSGLAGVNEQFF
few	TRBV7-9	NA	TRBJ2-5	TGTGCCAGCAGCTTAGAATCCGCCATCTGGTTCCAAGAGACCCAGTACTTC	CASSLESAIWFQETQYF
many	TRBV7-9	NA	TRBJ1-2	TGTGCCAGCAGCTCGGACCTAAACTATGGCTACACCTTC	CASSSDLNYGYTF
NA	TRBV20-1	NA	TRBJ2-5	TGCAGTGCTGATCTCCCGAGGACTTTTTGGGGGGAGACCCAGTACTTC	CSADLPRTFWGETQYF
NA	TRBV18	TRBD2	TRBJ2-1	TGTGCCAGCTCACCGGGACTAGCGGGGGGTTTTGAGCAGTTCTTC	CASSPGLAGGFEQFF
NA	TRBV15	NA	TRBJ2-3	TGTGCCACCAGCACTGCCCCCACCACAGATACGCAGTATTTT	CATSTAPTTDTQYF